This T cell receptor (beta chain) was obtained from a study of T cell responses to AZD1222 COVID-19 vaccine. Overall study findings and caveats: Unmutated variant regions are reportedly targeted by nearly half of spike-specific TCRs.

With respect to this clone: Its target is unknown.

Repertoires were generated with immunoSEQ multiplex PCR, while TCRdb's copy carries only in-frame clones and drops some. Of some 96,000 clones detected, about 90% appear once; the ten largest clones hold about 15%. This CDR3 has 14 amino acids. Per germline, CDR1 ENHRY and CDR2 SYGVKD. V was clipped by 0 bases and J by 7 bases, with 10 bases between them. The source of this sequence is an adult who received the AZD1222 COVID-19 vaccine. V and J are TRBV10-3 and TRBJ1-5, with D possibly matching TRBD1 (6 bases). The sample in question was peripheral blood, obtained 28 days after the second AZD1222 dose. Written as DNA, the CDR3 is TGTGCCATCAGTGAGTCGGGGGGGCCCCAGCCCCAGCATTTT. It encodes CAISESGGPQPQHF.